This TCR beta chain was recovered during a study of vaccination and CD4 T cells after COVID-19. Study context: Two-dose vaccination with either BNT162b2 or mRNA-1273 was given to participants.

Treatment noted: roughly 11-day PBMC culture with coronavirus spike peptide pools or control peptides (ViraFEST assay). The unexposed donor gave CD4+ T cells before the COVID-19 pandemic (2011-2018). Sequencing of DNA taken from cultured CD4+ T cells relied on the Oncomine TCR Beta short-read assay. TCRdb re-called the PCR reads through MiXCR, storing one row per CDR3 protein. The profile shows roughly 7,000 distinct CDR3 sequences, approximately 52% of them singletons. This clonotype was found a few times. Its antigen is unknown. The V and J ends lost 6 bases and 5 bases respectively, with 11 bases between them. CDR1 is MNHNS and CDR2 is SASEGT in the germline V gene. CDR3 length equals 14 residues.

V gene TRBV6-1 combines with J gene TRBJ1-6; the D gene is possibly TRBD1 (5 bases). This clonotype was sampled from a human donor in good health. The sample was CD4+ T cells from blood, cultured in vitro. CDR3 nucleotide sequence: TGTGCCAGCAGACCGGGACCCAATAATTCACCCCTCCACTTT. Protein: CASRPGPNNSPLHF.